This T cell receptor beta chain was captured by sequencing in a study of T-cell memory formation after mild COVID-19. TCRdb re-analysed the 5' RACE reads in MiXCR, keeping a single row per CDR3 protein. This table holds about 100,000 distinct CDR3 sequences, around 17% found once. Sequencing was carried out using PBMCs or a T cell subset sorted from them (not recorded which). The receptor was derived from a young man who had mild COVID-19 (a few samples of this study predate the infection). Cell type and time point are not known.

DNA of the CDR3: TGTGCCAGCAGCTTTTGGGACAGGGATTCACCCCTCCACTTT. Translating gives CASSFWDRDSPLHF. V usage is TRBV5-6 and J usage is TRBJ1-6, with TRBD1 matching 9 bases. The CDR3 spans 14 residues. Germline CDR1 reads SGHDT; CDR2 reads YYEEEE. Losses at the gene ends were 2 bases for V and 8 bases for J; bases not matched to a gene: 2. The full variable domain, rest sourced from reference TRBV5-6 and TRBJ1-6, is DAGVTQSPTHLIKTRGQQVTLRCSPKSGHDTVSWYQQALGQGPQFIFQYYEEEERQRGNFPDRFSGHQFPNYSSELNVNALLLGDSALYLCASSFWDRDSPLHFGNGTRLTVT.